These T cell receptor beta chains were read from a single sample in a study of shared clonotypes between healthy human individuals. Profiled with immunoSEQ multiplex PCR; TCRdb holds only in-frame clones, not every one. The sample lists millions of clones; around 96% were seen once. Sequenced sample: naive CD8+ T cells sorted from blood. Receptor source: a man between 18 and 29 years old in good health. The CDR3 runs from the conserved cysteine through the conserved F or W. The D gene is left open where the match is weak. The listing skips clone size in some rows; elsewhere it reads once, few, many or a size class.

CDR3: CASTDGAAQYF
DNA: TGCGCCAGCACCGACGGGGCGGCGCAGTATTTT
J: TRBJ2-3
V: TRBV10-2
D: NA
size: NA

CDR3: CASGVAATYGYTF
DNA: TGTGCCAGCGGTGTGGCGGCTACCTATGGCTACACCTTC
J: TRBJ1-2
V: TRBV6-5
D: NA
size: NA

CDR3: CASSQDFDSSYNSPLHF
DNA: TGTGCCAGCAGCCAAGATTTCGACAGTTCTTATAATTCACCCCTCCACTTT
J: TRBJ1-6
V: TRBV4-2
D: NA
size: NA

CDR3: CASSSGQGDGEQYF
DNA: TGTGCCAGCAGCTCGGGACAGGGAGATGGGGAGCAGTACTTC
J: TRBJ2-7
V: TRBV5-4
D: TRBD1
size: NA

CDR3: CASSLWSDNQPQHF
DNA: TGTGCCAGCAGCTTGTGGTCAGACAATCAGCCCCAGCATTTT
J: TRBJ1-5
V: TRBV5-5
D: NA
size: few

CDR3: CASSLWFEGYEQYF
DNA: TGTGCCAGCAGCTTATGGTTTGAGGGCTACGAGCAGTACTTC
J: TRBJ2-7
V: TRBV7-2
D: NA
size: NA

CDR3: CAISEEGQGAPSSYEQYF
DNA: TGTGCCATCAGTGAGGAGGGACAGGGGGCCCCAAGCTCCTACGAGCAGTACTTC
J: TRBJ2-7
V: TRBV10-3
D: TRBD1
size: NA

CDR3: CASSQAPYYEQYF
DNA: TGCGCCAGCAGCCAAGCGCCCTACTACGAGCAGTACTTC
J: TRBJ2-7
V: TRBV4-1
D: NA
size: once

CDR3: CASSPGSYEQYF
DNA: TGTGCCAGCTCACCTGGCTCCTACGAGCAGTACTTC
J: TRBJ2-7
V: TRBV18
D: NA
size: NA

CDR3: CASSLWGTGYEQYF
DNA: TGTGCCAGCAGTTTGTGGGGGACGGGGTACGAGCAGTACTTC
J: TRBJ2-7
V: TRBV27
D: NA
size: once

CDR3: CASSTGGGYEQYF
DNA: TGTGCCAGCAGTACAGGGGGCGGATACGAGCAGTACTTC
J: TRBJ2-7
V: TRBV6-1
D: TRBD1
size: NA

CDR3: CSVEEDRAQETQYF
DNA: TGCAGCGTTGAGGAGGACAGGGCCCAAGAGACCCAGTACTTC
J: TRBJ2-5
V: TRBV29-1
D: TRBD1
size: NA

CDR3: CASSLGGEQYF
DNA: TGCGCCAGCAGCCTCGGGGGTGAGCAGTACTTC
J: TRBJ2-7
V: TRBV5-1
D: NA
size: NA

CDR3: CASSQGVDTSGRETQYF
DNA: TGCGCCAGCAGCCAAGGTGTGGATACTAGCGGGAGAGAGACCCAGTACTTC
J: TRBJ2-5
V: TRBV4-1
D: TRBD2
size: NA

CDR3: CASSLLGQETQYF
DNA: TGTGCCAGCAGTTTGCTGGGTCAAGAGACCCAGTACTTC
J: TRBJ2-5
V: TRBV27
D: NA
size: NA

CDR3: CASSQAGVDYEQYF
DNA: TGTGCCAGTAGCCAAGCAGGGGTCGACTACGAGCAGTACTTC
J: TRBJ2-7
V: TRBV19
D: NA
size: NA

CDR3: CASSLGRRGNEQFF
DNA: TGTGCCAGCAGCTTGGGCCGGAGAGGAAATGAGCAGTTCTTC
J: TRBJ2-1
V: TRBV13
D: NA
size: once